The 32 T cell receptor beta chains presented below share a single source sample, sequenced in a study of siplizumab effects on memory and regulatory T cells. Clones were sequenced by immunoSEQ multiplex PCR, and TCRdb holds only the in-frame ones, with some missing. The sample holds about 120,000 clones, 80% to 95% seen once. The sample was non-Treg CD4+ T cells sorted from blood. The receptors here all came from a human donor in good health.

The chain recombines TRBV6-1 with TRBJ1-2, with TRBD1 as a possible D gene (6 bases). This CDR3 has 15 amino acids. V was trimmed by 11 bases and J by 3 bases, leaving 22 bases between them. Germline V gene sequence: CDR1 MNHNS, CDR2 SASEGT. The CDR3 DNA sequence: TGTGCCGGACAAAGCAGGGGTCTAGATCACTATGGCTACACCTTC. This encodes CAGQSRGLDHYGYTF.

The rearrangement joins TRBV18 to TRBJ1-2; a weak D match, TRBD1 (5 bases). CDR1 is KGHSH and CDR2 is LQKENI in the germline V gene. This CDR3 is built from 16 residues. V was pared by 2 bases and J by 2 bases, with 15 bases between. CDR3 bases: TGTGCCAGCTCACCAGGGAGTCCAGGGACCAACTATGGCTACACCTTC. Protein product: CASSPGSPGTNYGYTF.

This rearrangement joins TRBV7-2 to TRBJ2-7; D is uncertain. The germline V gene has CDR1 SGHTA and CDR2 FQGNSA. Trimming took 2 bases from V and 6 from J, leaving 14 bases between them. The CDR3 is 14 residues long. The CDR3 DNA reads TGTGCCAGCAGCTTATTGGCAGGTGGCAGCGAGCAGTACTTC. Translating it yields CASSLLAGGSEQYF.

This chain's CDR3 is CASSLAPRGAKYSPLHF. The CDR3 DNA follows: TGTGCCAGCAGCTTAGCCCCAAGGGGGGCGAAGTACTCACCCCTCCACTTT. The V gene is TRBV11-2, the J gene TRBJ1-6; TRBD1 might be the D (6 bases). The CDR3 length is 17 residues. The V end lost 1 base, the J end lost 10 bases, and 20 bases lay between the germline ends. The V gene's germline CDR1 is SGHAT and CDR2 FQNNGV.

This clone has just one count. This sequence joins TRBV6-6 and TRBJ1-2; D is unclear. The CDR3 covers 13 residues. Germline V gene sequence: CDR1 MNHNY, CDR2 SVGAGI (reference sequence). V was cut by 0 bases and J by 0 bases, with 2 bases left in between. The CDR3 sequence: CASSYSSNYGYTF. Here the CDR3 DNA reads TGTGCCAGCAGTTACTCGTCTAACTATGGCTACACCTTC.

This clone has a single count. The chain recombines TRBV9 with TRBJ2-4; 12 bases agree with TRBD2. This CDR3 has 19 residues. Germline V gives CDR1 SGDLS, CDR2 YYNGEE. J was trimmed by 0 bases and V by 0 bases; bases with no gene match: 7. As DNA, the CDR3 is TGTGCCAGCAGCGTAGAATCTAGCGGGGGGGCCTTAGCCAAAAACATTCAGTACTTC. Residues: CASSVESSGGALAKNIQYF.

The chain combines TRBV6-5 with TRBJ1-1, with 7 bases fitting TRBD1. Trimming took 5 bases from V and 4 from J; bases not matched to a gene: 7. Germline V gene lookup returns CDR1 MNHEY and CDR2 SVGAGI. The CDR3 covers 14 residues. CDR3 in amino acids: CASSTLTGITEAFF. CDR3 bases: TGTGCCAGCAGTACCCTGACAGGGATCACTGAAGCTTTCTTT.

This chain uses TRBV11-2 with TRBJ1-2, with 9 bases fitting TRBD1. V lost 1 base and J lost 4; bases outside the gene matches: 4. The germline V gene encodes CDR1 SGHAT and CDR2 FQNNGV. This CDR3 has 15 residues. The CDR3 bases are TGTGCCAGCAGCTTAGCCGGGACAGGGCCCTATGGCTACACCTTC. Translated: CASSLAGTGPYGYTF. Full variable domain (outside the CDR3, taken from reference TRBV11-2 and TRBJ1-2): EAGVAQSPRYKIIEKRQSVAFWCNPISGHATLYWYQQILGQGPKLLIQFQNNGVVDDSQLPKDRFSAERLKGVDSTLKIQPAKLEDSAVYLCASSLAGTGPYGYTFGSGTRLTVV.

This CDR3 is CASGQVYGYTF. CDR3 nucleotide sequence: TGTGCCAGCGGACAGGTCTATGGCTACACCTTC. The J gene is TRBJ1-2, the V gene TRBV6-9, with 7 bases aligning to TRBD1. This CDR3 is 11 amino acids long. Germline V CDR1 and CDR2: MNHGY, SVAAGI. Germline trimming cut 8 bases from V and 4 bases from J; bases unmatched to any gene: 1.

V usage is TRBV19 and J usage is TRBJ1-2; TRBD1 might be the D (5 bases). The CDR3 runs 13 residues. The V gene's germline CDR1 is LNHDA and CDR2 SQIVND (reference sequence). Between the trimmed V and J ends, which lost 5 bases and 4 bases, there was a span of 11 bases. CDR3 region: CASSSGGGYGYTF. The CDR3 DNA follows: TGTGCCAGTAGTTCCGGCGGGGGCTATGGCTACACCTTC.

V and J are TRBV29-1 and TRBJ2-7, with D unclear. The V and J ends lost 1 base and 6 bases respectively, with 7 bases between them. The CDR3 spans 11 residues. Germline assignment: CDR1 SQVTM and CDR2 ANQGSEA. The chain's CDR3 is CSVEAGTEQYF. The CDR3 DNA reads as TGCAGCGTTGAAGCTGGAACCGAGCAGTACTTC.

The chain joins TRBV10-3 to TRBJ2-2; the match to TRBD2 covers 9 bases. The germline CDR1 and CDR2 sequences are ENHRY and SYGVKD. The CDR3 sequence is 14 residues long. J was trimmed by 6 bases and V by 8 bases; bases with no gene match: 7. The CDR3 loop reads CAIGSGGQPGELFF. The CDR3 DNA follows: TGTGCCATCGGAAGCGGGGGGCAACCCGGGGAGCTGTTTTTT.

This chain joins TRBV7-3 and TRBJ1-1; the D gene is possibly TRBD1 (5 bases). Per the germline V gene, CDR1 is SGHTA and CDR2 is FQGTGA. The ends were cut back, 5 bases at V and 1 base at J, with 14 bases in the middle. The CDR3 is 15 amino acids. The CDR3 loop reads CASSPTGRENTEAFF. The CDR3 DNA is TGTGCCAGCAGCCCCACCGGCAGGGAGAACACTGAAGCTTTCTTT.

The gene calls are TRBV5-4 and TRBJ1-3; D call uncertain. The CDR3 length is 14 residues. The V and J ends lost 0 bases and 4 bases respectively, with 8 bases between them. The V gene's germline CDR1 is SGHNT and CDR2 YYREEE (reference sequence). The chain's CDR3 is CASSLGRPGNTIYF. Here the CDR3 DNA reads TGTGCCAGCAGCTTGGGGCGTCCCGGAAACACCATATATTTT.

The gene calls are TRBV12-5 and TRBJ1-2, with TRBD1 matching over 8 bases. The CDR3 sequence is 15 residues long. The ends lost 7 bases at V and 8 bases at J; junction bases unmatched: 15. Looked up from germline, CDR1 is LGHNT and CDR2 is FRNRAP. CDR3 coding DNA: TGTGCTAGTGCCACCCGGACAGGGTCTGGGGACGGCTACACCTTC. Translation: CASATRTGSGDGYTF.

This sequence joins TRBV4-1 and TRBJ2-1; 9 bases are shared with TRBD2. The CDR3 covers 14 residues. The J segment lost 10 bases and the V segment lost 1 base, leaving 5 bases of the junction unmatched. Germline CDR1 and CDR2: MGHRA and YSYEKL. The CDR3 loop reads CASSQGGGAWEQFF. DNA of the CDR3: TGCGCCAGCAGCCAAGGCGGGGGGGCCTGGGAGCAGTTCTTC.

J is TRBJ1-2 and V is TRBV6-5; possible D gene TRBD1, 5 bases. Trimming stripped 5 bases from V and 5 bases from J, with 12 bases between. Germline V gene data show CDR1 as MNHEY and CDR2 as SVGAGI. CDR3 length: 13 residues. The CDR3 DNA is TGTGCCAGCAGTGACAACGGGGCATATGGCTACACCTTC. Its protein product is CASSDNGAYGYTF.

The V call is TRBV4-3, the J call TRBJ1-2; 10 nucleotides line up with TRBD1. With V trimmed by 8 bases and J by 3 bases, 9 bases remained unmatched. Germline CDR1 reads LGHNA; CDR2 reads YSLEER. This CDR3 is 15 amino acids long. CDR3 protein: CASRGTGATHYGYTF. CDR3 coding DNA: TGCGCCAGCCGCGGGACAGGGGCTACTCACTATGGCTACACCTTC.

This sequence joins TRBV5-6 and TRBJ1-2; D possibly corresponds to TRBD1 (5 bases). V was pared by 4 bases and J by 4 bases, with 20 bases between. The CDR3 loop spans 16 amino acids. Germline V gene data show CDR1 as SGHDT and CDR2 as YYEEEE. CDR3 loop: CASSPLSGGAPYGYTF. For the CDR3, the DNA is TGTGCCAGCAGCCCGCTGAGCGGAGGGGCCCCCTATGGCTACACCTTC.

The V gene is TRBV9, the J gene TRBJ1-4; D is unresolved. V lost 1 base to trimming and J lost 5 bases, with 9 bases between them. The germline gives CDR1 SGDLS, CDR2 YYNGEE. The CDR3 length is 14 residues. CDR3 DNA: TGTGCCAGCAGCGTACAGGCAGGCAATGAAAAACTGTTTTTT. Translating gives CASSVQAGNEKLFF. Full variable domain (outside the CDR3, taken from reference TRBV9 and TRBJ1-4): DSGVTQTPKHLITATGQRVTLRCSPRSGDLSVYWYQQSLDQGLQFLIQYYNGEERAKGNILERFSAQQFPDLHSELNLSSLELGDSALYFCASSVQAGNEKLFFGSGTQLSVL.

This rearrangement joins TRBV5-8 to TRBJ1-5; possibly TRBD1 for D (5 bases). CDR3 size: 15 residues. Trimming stripped 0 bases from V and 8 bases from J, with 15 bases between. CDR1 SGHTS and CDR2 YDEGEE come from the germline V gene. CDR3 DNA sequence: TGTGCCAGCAGCTTGGCCAGGGAGGGGCCAAAGCCCCAGCATTTT. Its protein is CASSLAREGPKPQHF.

This clone was seen just once. The V call is TRBV30, the J call TRBJ1-4; D is unresolved. The CDR3 is made up of 14 amino acids. V shed 1 base and J shed 3 bases, with 9 bases lying between them. Germline CDR1 and CDR2: GTSNPN and SVGIG (reference sequence). In nucleotides, the CDR3 is TGTGCCTGGAGTGGAGGGAAGTCTAATGAAAAACTGTTTTTT. Translated: CAWSGGKSNEKLFF.

The gene calls are TRBV27 and TRBJ1-5; tentatively, D is TRBD1 (6 bases). CDR1 is MNHEY, CDR2 SMNVEV, per germline (reference sequence). CDR3 size: 14 residues. With 5 bases removed from V and 4 bases from J, the gap between germline ends came to 12 bases. In DNA form, the CDR3 reads TGTGCCAGCAGTCTAGAACAGGGTAATCAGCCCCAGCATTTT. This sequence encodes CASSLEQGNQPQHF.

This chain joins TRBV6-5 and TRBJ1-2; D is possibly TRBD1 (5 bases). This CDR3 spans 13 amino acids. V lost 6 bases and J 4 bases, leaving 12 bases between the germline ends. Germline CDR1 and CDR2: MNHEY and SVGAGI. CDR3: CASRETVLYGYTF. The DNA for the CDR3 is TGTGCCAGCAGAGAGACAGTTCTCTATGGCTACACCTTC.

The chain has TRBV7-7 and TRBJ2-2, with D possibly matching TRBD1 (5 bases). Germline V lookup: CDR1 SSHAT, CDR2 FNYEAQ (reference sequence). The CDR3 length is 17 residues. Trimming stripped 2 bases from V and 0 bases from J, with 13 bases between. The CDR3 DNA reads as TGTGCCAGCAGCTTAAAAGCACAGGCCACGAACACCGGGGAGCTGTTTTTT. Its translation is CASSLKAQATNTGELFF.

V gene TRBV12-5 combines with J gene TRBJ1-2; 10 bases match TRBD1. This CDR3 is 13 amino acids long. CDR1 and CDR2 from the germline V gene are LGHNT and FRNRAP. Trimming removed 4 bases from V and 6 bases from J; junction bases left unmatched: 2. The CDR3 coding sequence is TGTGCTAGTGGTTCCGGGACAGGGGATGGCTACACCTTC. Amino acids: CASGSGTGDGYTF.

This clone was seen only once. The chain has TRBV25-1 and TRBJ1-6, with D possibly being TRBD1 (6 bases). CDR1 is MGHDK, CDR2 SYGVNS, per germline. This CDR3 is built from 16 residues. The germline V and J ends were trimmed by 3 bases and 5 bases, with 14 bases remaining between them. The CDR3 DNA follows: TGTGCCAGCAGTGAGAGGCCAGGGGCCGATAATTCACCCCTCCACTTT. Its protein is CASSERPGADNSPLHF.

This sequence joins TRBV30 and TRBJ1-5; the D gene is possibly TRBD1 (6 bases). The CDR3 is made up of 15 amino acids. CDR1 and CDR2 (germline): GTSNPN, SVGIG (reference sequence). Trimming pared 3 bases from V and 0 bases from J, leaving 12 bases between. CDR3 nucleotide sequence: TGTGCCTGGAGCCAGGGGATAAATAGCAATCAGCCCCAGCATTTT. This encodes CAWSQGINSNQPQHF.

This chain links TRBV7-2 with TRBJ1-6; D is ambiguous. The CDR3 is made up of 13 amino acids. The V end was cut by 5 bases, the J end by 11 bases, with 13 bases between. From germline, CDR1 is SGHTA and CDR2 FQGNSA. The CDR3 loop reads CASSPRTGTPLHF. The CDR3 region has the DNA TGTGCCAGCAGCCCCCGGACGGGAACACCCCTCCACTTT. Combining the CDR3 with reference TRBV7-2 and TRBJ1-6 gives the whole variable domain GAGVSQSPSNKVTEKGKDVELRCDPISGHTALYWYRQSLGQGLEFLIYFQGNSAPDKSGLPSDRFSAERTGGSVSTLTIQRTQQEDSAVYLCASSPRTGTPLHFGNGTRLTVT.

This chain links TRBV9 with TRBJ2-3; D is undetermined. Germline loops: CDR1 SGDLS, CDR2 YYNGEE. Trimming took off 0 bases at V and 2 bases at J, with 7 bases between the two ends. This CDR3 has 14 amino acids. The DNA for the CDR3 is TGTGCCAGCAGCGTAGGCCAGCTCACAGATACGCAGTATTTT. This sequence encodes CASSVGQLTDTQYF.

The J gene is TRBJ2-3, the V gene TRBV5-1; 10 nucleotides line up with TRBD2. This CDR3 region has 15 residues. Unmatched junction bases numbered 7, after V lost 4 bases and J lost 5 bases. Germline V lookup: CDR1 SGHRS, CDR2 YFSETQ. CDR3 sequence: CASSRIAGGIDTQYF. Written as DNA, the CDR3 is TGCGCCAGCAGCAGGATAGCGGGGGGTATAGATACGCAGTATTTT. Filled out from reference TRBV5-1 and TRBJ2-3, the complete variable domain reads KAGVTQTPRYLIKTRGQQVTLSCSPISGHRSVSWYQQTPGQGLQFLFEYFSETQRNKGNFPGRFSGRQFSNSRSEMNVSTLELGDSALYLCASSRIAGGIDTQYFGPGTRLTVL.

This clone was observed a single time. V and J are TRBV2 and TRBJ1-5; TRBD1 aligns across 8 bases. CDR3 size: 14 residues. Trimming took 8 bases from V and 6 from J; bases not matched to a gene: 9. The germline V gene encodes CDR1 SNHLY and CDR2 FYNNEI. The CDR3 region has the DNA TGTGCCAGCGGACGACAGGGGCAGAGTCAGCCCCAGCATTTT. It yields the protein CASGRQGQSQPQHF.